This paragraph reports one TCR beta chain. Its antigen is currently unknown. This CDR3 has 16 residues. Germline lookup yields CDR1 SGHNT and CDR2 YENEEA. Unmatched junction bases numbered 10, after V lost 5 bases and J lost 2 bases. Produced via immunoSEQ multiplex PCR; TCRdb's table is partial and in-frame only. The data contain over 150,000 clones, about 90% of them singletons. This sample was taken from a study of T cell responses to AZD1222 COVID-19 vaccine. General study findings and limits: Across the whole spike, CD4 TCRs peaked at regions 160-218 and 743-854. The number of AZD1222 recipients seropositive at baseline was only five or six. Compared with day 0, the breadth and depth of the Spike-specific TCR repertoire rose significantly after two doses of AZD1222. Donors, mostly white British, included more females; clonal diversity was possibly underestimated.

This receptor was taken from an adult in good health. J is TRBJ2-5 and V is TRBV11-3; 8 positions match TRBD2. This specimen was peripheral blood, taken on day 0 of MenACWY control vaccination. Here the CDR3 DNA reads TGTGCCAGCAGCGCAACCGGGGGGGTACTACAAGAGACCCAGTACTTC. Translation: CASSATGGVLQETQYF.